This TCR beta chain was sequenced for a study of T cell repertoires in cytomegalovirus infection. Overall study context: Public TCR beta signatures indicated both CMV infection and matching HLA type. General study findings and limits: The cumulative frequency of public TCR beta families distinguished individuals who carried CMV together with the relevant HLA. Clonotypes of TCR beta that were HLA-C-restricted and CMV-specific dominated the ex vivo response.

In this sample, this clonotype turned up many times. Its antigen is not known. Via MiXCR, TCRdb re-called the reads, giving one row per CDR3 protein. Of about 240,000 distinct CDR3 sequences listed, roughly 6.5% were seen once; the top ten hold around 6%. Germline CDR1 is MNHEY and CDR2 is SVGEGT. This CDR3 has 15 residues. The V end lost 4 bases, the J end lost 0 bases, and 13 bases lay between the germline ends. Sequenced material: PBMCs. The sequence was collected from a human donor in good health (CMV status not recorded). Some clones in this sample may be carry-over from other donors' samples. This chain links TRBV6-2 or TRBV6-3 with TRBJ2-7, with D possibly TRBD2 on 6 matching bases. Here the CDR3 DNA reads TGTGCCAGCAGTTCCGGGGGACTCAGCTCCTACGAGCAGTACTTC. Translated: CASSSGGLSSYEQYF.